The text below deals with one T cell receptor beta chain. Antigen: not known. This entry is derived from a study of a mutant IDH1 vaccine in newly diagnosed glioma. Overall study context: Every participant had undergone radiotherapy, temozolomide, or both before, and most underwent both.

Germline CDR1 SGHNT, CDR2 YENEEA. The length of the CDR3 is 15 residues. The V and J ends lost 5 bases and 2 bases, in that order; junction bases with no gene match: 6. Regarding time point: week 35, safety follow-up. Doses comprised 300 ug of mutant IDH1 20-mer peptide each, plus topical imiquimod. General study results and limits: Vaccine-induced immune responses were detected in approximately 93% of patients.

Libraries were prepared by immunoSEQ multiplex PCR; TCRdb keeps only in-frame clonotypes and omits some of them. The sample lists around 57,000 clones, about 85% occurring once. The specimen comprised PBMCs, sampled from a glioma patient whose treatment included an IDH1 peptide vaccine. The genes are TRBV11-3 and TRBJ2-5; TRBD2 matches at 9 bases. This sequence originates from a man aged 25 to 40 with glioma. The CDR3 DNA reads as TGTGCCAGCAGCACGCTAGCGGGGAGTCAAGAGACCCAGTACTTC. It specifies CASSTLAGSQETQYF.